These 5 T cell receptor beta chains originate from one sample sequenced in a study of blood T cell repertoires in COVID-19. The assay was immunoSEQ multiplex PCR, and TCRdb's table has in-frame clones only and misses some. The sample includes 150,000 to 190,000 clones, more than 85% of them seen just once. The sample taken for sequencing was peripheral blood. The receptors come from a woman in her sixties or seventies with acute or convalescent COVID-19.

The chain recombines TRBV6-6 with TRBJ1-6; D ambiguous. This CDR3 is 13 amino acids long. V dropped 4 bases and J dropped 2 bases, with 3 bases sitting between them. CDR1 is MNHNY and CDR2 is SVGAGI in the germline V gene (reference sequence). The CDR3 is CASSSTYNSPLHF. In DNA form, the CDR3 reads TGTGCCAGCAGTTCCACCTATAATTCACCCCTCCACTTT.

The rearrangement joins TRBV7-2 to TRBJ2-5; TRBD2 matches at 11 bases. This CDR3 has 16 amino acids. The germline V gene has CDR1 SGHTA and CDR2 FQGNSA. Trimming removed 5 bases from V and 2 bases from J; junction bases left unmatched: 7. CDR3 DNA sequence: TGTGCCAGCAGCCAATATGGGACTAGCGGACAAGAGACCCAGTACTTC. Encoded protein: CASSQYGTSGQETQYF.

The gene calls are TRBV6-5 and TRBJ1-6; D is perhaps TRBD1 (5 bases). Germline loops: CDR1 MNHEY, CDR2 SVGAGI. Trimming shortened V by 5 bases and J by 5 bases, and 13 bases separated the two germline ends. The CDR3 loop spans 15 amino acids. CDR3 DNA sequence: TGTGCCAGCAGTCGCGCTCCGGGGGATAATTCACCCCTCCACTTT. Amino acids: CASSRAPGDNSPLHF.

This rearrangement joins TRBV11-1 to TRBJ1-2; D is ambiguous. Germline values: CDR1 SGHAT, CDR2 FQDESV (reference sequence). The V end lost 5 bases, the J end lost 3 bases, and 16 bases lay between the germline ends. The CDR3 totals 15 residues. The CDR3 here is CASSPRRGQDYGYTF. The CDR3 DNA reads as TGTGCCAGCAGCCCCCGGAGAGGGCAGGACTATGGCTACACCTTC.

V is TRBV7-3 and J is TRBJ2-2; TRBD2 matches at 9 bases. CDR1 SGHTA and CDR2 FQGTGA come from the germline V gene. The CDR3 sequence is 19 residues long. The trim removed 2 bases at V and 2 bases at J, leaving 12 bases unmatched. CDR3 protein: CASSLGPSGGTLNTGELFF. The CDR3 nucleotides read TGTGCCAGCAGCTTAGGTCCCAGCGGGGGGACCTTAAACACCGGGGAGCTGTTTTTT.